This T cell receptor (beta chain) was captured by sequencing in a study of T-cell reconstitution after alpha-beta-depleted transplantation in children. The TCRbeta library incorporated unique molecular identifiers. MiXCR was run by TCRdb on the PCR reads, yielding one entry per CDR3 protein. The table shows about 610,000 distinct CDR3 sequences, with roughly a tenth occurring only once. V gave up 0 bases and J gave up 4 bases; unmatched junction bases: 2. The CDR3 loop spans 15 amino acids. From germline, CDR1 is MNHEY and CDR2 SVGEGT. The material sequenced was PBMCs from the stem cell graft donor, taken from the stem cell graft. This TCR was recovered from a human donor who donated a stem cell graft to a child with acute myeloid leukemia. V is TRBV6-2 or TRBV6-3 and J is TRBJ1-2, with 10 bases aligning to TRBD1. Here the CDR3 reads CASSYSTGGGYGYTF. CDR3 nucleotides: TGTGCCAGCAGTTACTCGACAGGGGGCGGCTATGGCTACACCTTC.